Below, 7 T cell receptor beta chains from the same sample are listed, as sequenced in a study of T cells in Graves' hyperthyroidism and ophthalmopathy. TCR beta CDR3 regions were amplified from RNA transcripts. HTBI primers were the set used in a first-round RT-PCR of the TCR CDR3. TCRdb called the multiplex PCR reads again in MiXCR, with one record for every CDR3 protein. The table shows about 540,000 distinct CDR3 sequences, with just over 45% occurring only once. Sequencing was carried out using peripheral blood or thyroid tissue (not recorded which). All receptors come from a woman younger than 30 with Graves' hyperthyroidism.

This clonotype was seen a handful of times. The chain uses TRBV25-1 and TRBJ2-5; 11 bases are shared with TRBD2. This CDR3 has 17 amino acids. Unmatched junction bases numbered 12, after V lost 5 bases and J lost 4 bases. Germline values: CDR1 MGHDK, CDR2 SYGVNS. DNA for the CDR3: TGTGCCAGCAGTTACATTAGACTAGCGGGACGGCGAGAGACCCAGTACTTC. This encodes CASSYIRLAGRRETQYF.

The chain recombines TRBV10-2 with TRBJ1-1; 9 bases are a match to TRBD1. CDR1 and CDR2 from the germline V gene are WSHSY and SAAADI. The CDR3 has 14 amino acids. Trimming cost V 7 bases and J 0 bases; bases outside gene matches: 3. CDR3 coding DNA: TGCGCCAGCACTTGGGACAGGGTGAACACTGAAGCTTTCTTT. Its translation: CASTWDRVNTEAFF.

The J gene is TRBJ1-5, the V gene TRBV6-1, with D tentatively TRBD1 (5 bases). CDR3 length equals 12 residues. V gave up 5 bases and J gave up 7 bases, with 9 bases separating them. Germline CDR1 is MNHNS and CDR2 is SASEGT. The CDR3 sequence is CASSNGHQPQHF. CDR3 nucleotides: TGTGCCAGCAGTAATGGACACCAGCCCCAGCATTTT.

As regards this clonotype: Mismatch with germline at one junction end may stem from a read error. The chain is built from TRBV2 and TRBJ2-2; the D gene is possibly TRBD2 (6 bases). CDR1 is SNHLY, CDR2 FYNNEI, per germline. The CDR3 has 14 residues. The CDR3 nucleotides are TGTGCCAGCAGTGGGGCCAGGCACACCGGGGGGCTGTTTTTT. It encodes CASSGARHTGGLFF. The variable domain in full, with the rest retrieved from reference TRBV2 and TRBJ2-2, is EPEVTQTPSHQVTQMGQEVILRCVPISNHLYFYWYRQILGQKVEFLVSFYNNEISEKSEIFDDQFSVERPDGSNFTLKIRSTKLEDSAMYFCASSGARHTGGLFFGEGSRLTVL.

Concerning this clonotype itself: A read error may produce the germline difference seen at one junction end. The chain's CDR3 is CASSSHTGSNQPQHF. The CDR3 region has the DNA TGTGCCAGCAGTTCCCACACAGGAAGCAATCAGCCCCAGCATTTT. The chain links TRBV24-1 to TRBJ1-5; D may be TRBD1 (5 bases). Germline CDR1 reads KGHDR; CDR2 reads SFDVKD. The CDR3 is 15 amino acids.

This clonotype was seen a handful of times. The CDR3 spells CASMTPDREVSPLHF. CDR3 nucleotide sequence: TGTGCCAGCATGACCCCTGACAGGGAGGTCTCACCCCTCCACTTT. The genes are TRBV10-3 and TRBJ1-6; the match to TRBD1 covers 7 bases. The germline gives CDR1 ENHRY, CDR2 SYGVKD. This CDR3 contains 15 residues. The junction had 16 bases not matched to a gene; V was cut back by 10 bases and J by 10 bases.

This clonotype was seen at least ten times. This may arise from a read error, as a much more abundant clone is one base away. The CDR3 reads CASSNQETQYF. The CDR3, as DNA: TGTGCCAGCAGCAACCAAGAGACCCAGTACTTC. The chain couples TRBV2 to TRBJ2-5; D is undetermined. The CDR3 is 11 amino acids. Deletions cut 6 bases from V and 0 bases from J, with 2 bases between. Per the germline V gene, CDR1 is SNHLY and CDR2 is FYNNEI.